The 26 T cell receptor beta chains below all came from one sample that was sequenced in a study of cytomegalovirus exposure and HLA in healthy donors. PCR used 60 Vbeta primers and 13 Jbeta primers. The method was immunoSEQ multiplex PCR; TCRdb's version includes in-frame clones alone and lacks a portion of them. The data show 90,000 to 150,000 clones, roughly 78% seen once. The sample taken for sequencing was PBMCs. These receptors were obtained from a woman in her 30s in good health and CMV-seropositive.

J is TRBJ1-4 and V is TRBV9; 7 bases fit TRBD1. After removal of 4 bases from V and 3 bases from J, the junction contained 3 bases not matched to a gene. CDR1 is SGDLS, CDR2 YYNGEE, per germline. The CDR3 has 14 amino acids. The CDR3 DNA follows: TGTGCCAGCAGCAAGGGACAGCCTAATGAAAAACTGTTTTTT. Translated: CASSKGQPNEKLFF.

The chain joins TRBV9 to TRBJ1-1; D not resolved. V was trimmed by 4 bases and J by 2 bases, leaving 9 bases between them. This CDR3 is 13 amino acids long. Germline loops: CDR1 SGDLS, CDR2 YYNGEE. The CDR3 loop reads CASSLSGNTEAFF. CDR3 in DNA: TGTGCCAGCAGCCTCTCAGGAAACACTGAAGCTTTCTTT.

This clone turned up a few times. The chain carries TRBV2 and TRBJ1-2; D not certain. V was pared by 8 bases and J by 2 bases, with 6 bases between. CDR1 and CDR2 from the germline V gene are SNHLY and FYNNEI. The CDR3 is made up of 11 amino acids. The CDR3 DNA follows: TGTGCCAGCGGGCAGAACTATGGCTACACCTTC. This gives the protein CASGQNYGYTF.

The chain combines TRBV9 with TRBJ2-5; D not resolved. V lost 0 bases, J lost 2 bases, and 11 bases lay in between. In germline, CDR1 is SGDLS, CDR2 YYNGEE. There are 15 residues in the CDR3. The CDR3 loop reads CASSVEANTQETQYF. CDR3 nucleotides: TGTGCCAGCAGCGTAGAAGCGAATACGCAAGAGACCCAGTACTTC.

V gene TRBV19 combines with J gene TRBJ2-1; D remains ambiguous. CDR1 and CDR2 from the germline V gene are LNHDA and SQIVND (reference sequence). V shed 5 bases and J shed 1 base, with 12 bases lying between them. The CDR3 runs 15 residues. CDR3 loop: CASSFSKVSYNEQFF. The CDR3, as DNA: TGTGCCAGTAGTTTCAGTAAAGTTTCCTACAATGAGCAGTTCTTC.

This sequence joins TRBV6-1 and TRBJ2-7; TRBD1 might be the D (6 bases). The CDR3 covers 14 residues. Trimming pared 3 bases from V and 0 bases from J, leaving 9 bases between. Germline assignment: CDR1 MNHNS and CDR2 SASEGT. The CDR3 spells CASSEDRDSYEQYF. The CDR3 DNA follows: TGTGCCAGCAGTGAGGACAGAGACTCCTACGAGCAGTACTTC.

This clone was counted a few times. The CDR3 DNA is TGTGCCAGCAGCCCCGGGGTGGCGGGGGAAGCGGATACGCAGTATTTT. The encoded protein is CASSPGVAGEADTQYF. The chain carries TRBV5-6 and TRBJ2-3; 7 bases agree with TRBD2. CDR1 and CDR2 (germline): SGHDT, YYEEEE. The CDR3 is 16 residues long. J was trimmed by 6 bases and V by 4 bases; bases with no gene match: 14. The entire variable domain, with the rest obtained from reference TRBV5-6 and TRBJ2-3, is as follows: DAGVTQSPTHLIKTRGQQVTLRCSPKSGHDTVSWYQQALGQGPQFIFQYYEEEERQRGNFPDRFSGHQFPNYSSELNVNALLLGDSALYLCASSPGVAGEADTQYFGPGTRLTVL.

This chain links TRBV10-3 with TRBJ1-2; tentatively, D is TRBD1 (5 bases). V was cut by 0 bases and J by 2 bases, with 13 bases left in between. Germline V gene lookup returns CDR1 ENHRY and CDR2 SYGVKD. The CDR3 loop spans 16 amino acids. The CDR3, as DNA: TGTGCCATCAGTGAGTCGCGGTACAGGTTAAACTATGGCTACACCTTC. The encoded protein is CAISESRYRLNYGYTF.

The rearrangement uses TRBV6-5 and TRBJ1-4; 8 bases agree with TRBD1. Germline values: CDR1 MNHEY, CDR2 SVGAGI. V shed 2 bases, J shed 10 bases, and the junction held 9 bases outside the gene matches. This CDR3 contains 15 residues. As DNA, the CDR3 is TGTGCCAGCAGTTACAAAACCAGGGGGCAAGGAAAACTGTTTTTT. It codes for CASSYKTRGQGKLFF.

The gene calls are TRBV11-2 and TRBJ2-7; 7 bases match TRBD1. The germline V gene encodes CDR1 SGHAT and CDR2 FQNNGV. The V and J ends lost 1 base and 0 bases, in that order; junction bases with no gene match: 12. The CDR3 contains 18 residues. The CDR3 region is CASSLGRGRGRDSYEQYF. In DNA, the CDR3 is TGTGCCAGCAGCTTAGGGCGCGGTAGGGGGCGAGACTCCTACGAGCAGTACTTC.

The chain couples TRBV5-1 to TRBJ2-7; perhaps TRBD1 as D (5 bases). Germline CDR1 is SGHRS and CDR2 is YFSETQ. The CDR3 totals 15 residues. Trimming removed 1 base at V and 3 bases at J, with 14 bases between. CDR3 nucleotides: TGCGCCAGCAGCTTGCTAGGGGAACCGAGCTACGAGCAGTACTTC. It codes for CASSLLGEPSYEQYF.

The genes are TRBV19 and TRBJ2-1, with 10 bases matching TRBD2. Trimming took 7 bases from V and 9 from J; bases not matched to a gene: 6. This CDR3 is built from 13 residues. Germline V CDR1 and CDR2: LNHDA, SQIVND (reference sequence). This chain's CDR3 is CASNMGLAREQFF. The CDR3 DNA is TGTGCCAGTAACATGGGACTAGCGCGTGAGCAGTTCTTC.

This clone was detected once. This chain joins TRBV5-1 and TRBJ2-3, with 8 bases lining up with TRBD1. V trimming: 0 bases; J trimming: 4 bases; junction bases outside the gene matches: 7. CDR1 is SGHRS and CDR2 is YFSETQ in the germline V gene. The CDR3 extends over 16 amino acids. The CDR3: CASSLDPRGRPDTQYF. The CDR3 bases are TGCGCCAGCAGCTTGGACCCCAGGGGGCGCCCAGATACGCAGTATTTT.

This chain uses TRBV7-8 with TRBJ2-5, with a possible D match to TRBD1 (6 bases). Germline loops: CDR1 SGHVS, CDR2 FQNEAQ. The CDR3 is made up of 16 amino acids. The germline V and J ends were trimmed by 5 bases and 0 bases, with 16 bases remaining between them. The chain's CDR3 is CASSPSGTPNQETQYF. The DNA for the CDR3 is TGTGCCAGCAGCCCGTCCGGGACACCGAACCAAGAGACCCAGTACTTC.

The chain links TRBV27 to TRBJ2-3, with D unclear. The CDR3 runs to 13 residues. Deletions cut 2 bases from V and 3 bases from J, with 6 bases between. Germline values: CDR1 MNHEY, CDR2 SMNVEV (reference sequence). CDR3 bases: TGTGCCAGCAGTTTACACGGGACAGATACGCAGTATTTT. Protein: CASSLHGTDTQYF.

The chain is built from TRBV5-1 and TRBJ1-1; D unresolved. The V end lost 0 bases, the J end lost 1 base, and 16 bases lay between the germline ends. This CDR3 spans 17 amino acids. Germline V gene data show CDR1 as SGHRS and CDR2 as YFSETQ. CDR3 sequence (DNA): TGCGCCAGCAGCTTGGTGGGCAGACCACGGGGGAACACTGAAGCTTTCTTT. It translates to CASSLVGRPRGNTEAFF.

The V gene is TRBV11-2, the J gene TRBJ2-6, with TRBD1 matching over 8 bases. With V trimmed by 4 bases and J by 4 bases, 3 bases remained unmatched. Germline CDR1 SGHAT, CDR2 FQNNGV. The CDR3 totals 15 residues. CDR3 sequence: CASSWTGSGANVLTF. In DNA, the CDR3 is TGTGCCAGCAGCTGGACAGGGTCCGGGGCCAACGTCCTGACTTTC.

V is TRBV4-3 and J is TRBJ2-7; 11 bases line up with TRBD2. Germline trimming cut 0 bases from V and 6 bases from J; bases unmatched to any gene: 7. The CDR3 is 16 residues long. CDR1 and CDR2 from the germline V gene are LGHNA and YSLEER. CDR3 residues: CASSQDRASGGFEQYF. CDR3 DNA: TGCGCCAGCAGCCAAGATCGGGCTAGCGGGGGGTTCGAGCAGTACTTC.

The rearrangement uses TRBV4-1 and TRBJ1-6; 12 bases fit TRBD1. Unmatched junction bases numbered 4, after V lost 6 bases and J lost 10 bases. Germline V lookup: CDR1 MGHRA, CDR2 YSYEKL. The CDR3 has 14 amino acids. CDR3 nucleotide sequence: TGCGCCAGCAGAAGGGACAGGGGGCTGTCACCCCTCCACTTT. Its translation: CASRRDRGLSPLHF.

The chain uses TRBV9 and TRBJ2-2; D unresolved. The V end lost 6 bases, the J end lost 1 base, and 7 bases lay between the germline ends. The CDR3 loop spans 13 amino acids. CDR1 is SGDLS and CDR2 is YYNGEE in the germline V gene. The CDR3 region is CASTPLNTGELFF. The CDR3 DNA sequence: TGTGCCAGCACCCCCCTGAACACCGGGGAGCTGTTTTTT.

This clone appeared once. This sequence joins TRBV27 and TRBJ1-6, with D possibly being TRBD1 (5 bases). CDR3 length: 15 amino acids. Germline CDR1 MNHEY, CDR2 SMNVEV (reference sequence). V lost 6 bases, J lost 9 bases, and 18 bases lay in between. The chain's CDR3 is CASRTQGGNGSPLHF. The CDR3, as DNA: TGTGCCAGCAGGACTCAGGGAGGGAATGGTTCACCCCTCCACTTT.

The rearrangement links TRBV4-3 to TRBJ2-3, with D perhaps matching TRBD2 (6 bases). The germline V and J ends were trimmed by 0 bases and 2 bases, with 12 bases remaining between them. CDR1 LGHNA and CDR2 YSLEER come from the germline V gene. There are 16 residues in the CDR3. The CDR3 sequence is CASSQEWDSDTDTQYF. The CDR3 bases are TGCGCCAGCAGCCAAGAGTGGGACTCCGACACAGATACGCAGTATTTT.

The chain carries TRBV6-1 and TRBJ2-7; 10 positions match TRBD2. Trimming at V came to 0 bases and at J to 7 bases, leaving 9 bases not matched to a gene. The CDR3 is made up of 16 amino acids. Looked up from germline, CDR1 is MNHNS and CDR2 is SASEGT. CDR3 DNA: TGTGCCAGCAGTGAAGCCGTCCTAGCGGGGGCCGGGGAGCAGTACTTC. This sequence encodes CASSEAVLAGAGEQYF.

The J gene is TRBJ1-1, the V gene TRBV10-2, with 9 bases aligning to TRBD1. V was pared by 0 bases and J by 3 bases, with 11 bases of the junction left unmatched. Looked up from germline, CDR1 is WSHSY and CDR2 is SAAADI. The length of the CDR3 is 18 residues. The CDR3 sequence: CASSESSRDREVDTEAFF. DNA of the CDR3: TGCGCCAGCAGTGAGTCGTCCCGGGACAGGGAGGTCGACACTGAAGCTTTCTTT.

In this sample, this clone turned up a few times. The chain is built from TRBV5-6 and TRBJ1-3; unclear D gene. The CDR3 runs to 13 residues. Trimming took 7 bases from V and 2 from J, leaving 10 bases between them. Germline values: CDR1 SGHDT, CDR2 YYEEEE. The CDR3 DNA follows: TGTGCCAGCTGGGCGGGTGCTGGAAACACCATATATTTT. Its translation: CASWAGAGNTIYF.

The J gene is TRBJ2-7, the V gene TRBV5-5, with TRBD2 identical over 8 bases. Per the germline V gene, CDR1 is SGHKS and CDR2 is YYEKEE (reference sequence). The CDR3 extends over 19 amino acids. V gave up 4 bases and J gave up 6 bases; unmatched junction bases: 24. Here the CDR3 DNA reads TGTGCCAGCAGCCCCAAGTTGGTACTAGCGGTCCCGGGGGGTATCGAGCAGTACTTC. Translating it yields CASSPKLVLAVPGGIEQYF. Full variable domain (missing parts from reference TRBV5-5 and TRBJ2-7): DAGVTQSPTHLIKTRGQQVTLRCSPISGHKSVSWYQQVLGQGPQFIFQYYEKEERGRGNFPDRFSARQFPNYSSELNVNALLLGDSALYLCASSPKLVLAVPGGIEQYFGPGTRLTVT.